This TCR beta chain appears in the sequencing data of a study of T cell responses to AZD1222 COVID-19 vaccine. About the research overall: Second-dose groups at about 4 or about 12 weeks were pooled.

General study results and limits: Just a handful of AZD1222 recipients tested seropositive at baseline. Scientists sampled the repertoires only once the peak T cell response had passed. Females outnumbered males among donors, who were mostly white British; clonal diversity was possibly underestimated.

The protocol was immunoSEQ multiplex PCR, while the TCRdb copy is restricted to in-frame clones and leaves out a portion. The sample has 130,000 or so clones, approximately 90% seen once; the top ten hold around 20%. A word on this clone: The target antigen is unknown.

Trimming pared 3 bases from V and 5 bases from J, leaving 29 bases between. The CDR3 extends over 19 amino acids. The germline CDR1 and CDR2 sequences are MNHEY and SVGEGT. This TCR came from an adult in good health. Sequencing used peripheral blood, obtained on day 0 of AZD1222 vaccination. This sequence joins TRBV6-2 or TRBV6-3 and TRBJ2-7; D is uncertain. CDR3 in amino acids: CASSYSLRTPRGRRDEQYF. As DNA, the CDR3 is TGTGCCAGCAGTTATAGTCTGCGGACCCCCAGAGGTCGCCGCGACGAGCAGTACTTC.